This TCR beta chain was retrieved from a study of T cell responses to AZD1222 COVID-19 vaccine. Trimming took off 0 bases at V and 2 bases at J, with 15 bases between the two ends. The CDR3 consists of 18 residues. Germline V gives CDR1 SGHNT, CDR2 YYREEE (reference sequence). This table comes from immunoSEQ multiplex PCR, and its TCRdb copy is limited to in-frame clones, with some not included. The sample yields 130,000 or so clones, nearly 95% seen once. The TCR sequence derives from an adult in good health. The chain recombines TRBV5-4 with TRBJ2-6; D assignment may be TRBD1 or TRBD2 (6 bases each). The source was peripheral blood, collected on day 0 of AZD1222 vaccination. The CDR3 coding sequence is TGTGCCAGCAGCTTGGGAGGGGGGCCGTTTACTGGGGCCAACGTCCTGACTTTC. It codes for CASSLGGGPFTGANVLTF.